A single TCR beta chain is shown here with its context. Its antigen remains unknown. The entry originates in a study of shared clonotypes between healthy human individuals. Study-wide findings and caveats: Relative to memory subsets, naive subsets generally showed larger estimated richness.

Splitting of each subset's genomic DNA was done evenly across several immunoSEQ plates. Using immunoSEQ multiplex PCR, the repertoire was profiled, and TCRdb retains in-frame clones only, with some absent. The table shows approximately 720,000 clones, with 92% occurring only once. Trimming shortened V by 0 bases and J by 8 bases, and 12 bases separated the two germline ends. CDR3 length equals 14 residues. The germline CDR1 and CDR2 sequences are SGHRS and YFSETQ. Positive CCR7 selection of CD45RO-negative cells yielded the naive CD8 cells, and terminally differentiated effector memory CD45RA+ cells were excluded. The study drew all its donors from Caucasian adults living in Nashville, Tennessee.

Sequencing was carried out using naive CD8+ T cells sorted from blood. The receptor was isolated from a man under 40 in good health. The V call is TRBV5-1, the J call TRBJ2-1; D may be TRBD2 (6 bases). The DNA of the CDR3 is TGCGCCAGCAGCTTGGGACTAGTAGGTGATGAGCAGTTCTTC. Translation: CASSLGLVGDEQFF.